Described below is a single TCR beta chain sequence and its context. Its cognate antigen is unknown. This specimen belongs to a study of shared clonotypes between healthy human individuals. Study-level points and caveats: Compared with memory subsets, naive subsets generally had larger estimated richness. Clonotypes not shared had lower generation probabilities than those common to all four donors.

There were only Caucasian adults among the donors, and all lived in Nashville, Tennessee. This table comes from immunoSEQ multiplex PCR, and its TCRdb copy is limited to in-frame clones, with some not included. The sample contains around 320,000 clones, roughly 91% of which appear only once. This sequence originates from a man younger than 30 in good health. The sequencing sample was made of memory CD8+ T cells sorted from blood. Subset here: CD45RO+ cells pooled with CCR7-negative TemRA cells.

In nucleotides, the CDR3 is TGTGCCAGCAGCTTCGAAGGATCCCCCCGAAGGGAGCAGTTCTTC. As protein: CASSFEGSPRREQFF. The chain links TRBV7-9 to TRBJ2-1; no clear D gene. This CDR3 has 15 amino acids. Germline V gene lookup returns CDR1 SEHNR and CDR2 FQNEAQ (reference sequence). The V end was cut by 3 bases, the J end by 10 bases, with 19 bases between.